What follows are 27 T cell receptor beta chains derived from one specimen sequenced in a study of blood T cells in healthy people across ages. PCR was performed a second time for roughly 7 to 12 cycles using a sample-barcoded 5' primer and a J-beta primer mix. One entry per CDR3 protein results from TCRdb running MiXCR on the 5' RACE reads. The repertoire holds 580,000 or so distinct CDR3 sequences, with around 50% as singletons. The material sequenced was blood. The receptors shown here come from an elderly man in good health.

Written as DNA, the CDR3 is TGTGCCAGCAGCCCCCCAAGAGCGTTCCCCTACAATGAGCAGTTCTTC. Translating it yields CASSPPRAFPYNEQFF. The genes are TRBV7-2 and TRBJ2-1, with D hard to call. The CDR3 sequence is 16 residues long. The germline V and J ends were trimmed by 5 bases and 2 bases, with 16 bases remaining between them. Germline CDR1 is SGHTA and CDR2 is FQGNSA.

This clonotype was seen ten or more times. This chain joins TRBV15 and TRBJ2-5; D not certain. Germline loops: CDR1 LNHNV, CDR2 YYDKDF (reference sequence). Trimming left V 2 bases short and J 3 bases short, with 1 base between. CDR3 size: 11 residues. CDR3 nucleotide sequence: TGTGCCACCAGCAGAAAAGAGACCCAGTACTTC. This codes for CATSRKETQYF.

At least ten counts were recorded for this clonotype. DNA of the CDR3: TGCGCCAGCAGCTTGACGAACACCGGGGAGCTGTTTTTT. Protein: CASSLTNTGELFF. The V and J genes are TRBV5-1 and TRBJ2-2; D remains ambiguous. Germline V gene lookup returns CDR1 SGHRS and CDR2 YFSETQ. The V end was cut by 1 base, the J end by 0 bases, with 1 base between. The CDR3 is 13 amino acids.

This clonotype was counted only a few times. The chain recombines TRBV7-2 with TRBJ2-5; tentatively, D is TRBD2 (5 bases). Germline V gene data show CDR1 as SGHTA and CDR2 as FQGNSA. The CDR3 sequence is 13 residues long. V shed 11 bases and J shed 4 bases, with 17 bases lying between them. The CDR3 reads CAGMRAPRETQYF. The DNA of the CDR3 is TGTGCCGGGATGCGGGCTCCGAGAGAGACCCAGTACTTC. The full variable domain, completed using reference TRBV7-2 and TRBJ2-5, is GAGVSQSPSNKVTEKGKDVELRCDPISGHTALYWYRQSLGQGLEFLIYFQGNSAPDKSGLPSDRFSAERTGGSVSTLTIQRTQQEDSAVYLCAGMRAPRETQYFGPGTRLLVL.

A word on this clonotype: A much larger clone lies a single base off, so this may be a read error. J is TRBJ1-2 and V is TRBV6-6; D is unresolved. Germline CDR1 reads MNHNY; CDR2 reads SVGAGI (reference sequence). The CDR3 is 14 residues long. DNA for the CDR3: TGTGCCAGCAGTGACTCGGGTTTGACATTCGTCTACACCTTC. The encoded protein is CASSDSGLTFVYTF.

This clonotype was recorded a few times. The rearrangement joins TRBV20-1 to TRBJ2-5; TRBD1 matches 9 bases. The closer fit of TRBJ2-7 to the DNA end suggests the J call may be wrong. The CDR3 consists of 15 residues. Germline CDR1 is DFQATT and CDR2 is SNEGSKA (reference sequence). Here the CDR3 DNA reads TGCAGTGCTAGAGACCCGGGACAGGGTATGAACGAGCAGTACTTC. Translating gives CSARDPGQGMNEQYF.

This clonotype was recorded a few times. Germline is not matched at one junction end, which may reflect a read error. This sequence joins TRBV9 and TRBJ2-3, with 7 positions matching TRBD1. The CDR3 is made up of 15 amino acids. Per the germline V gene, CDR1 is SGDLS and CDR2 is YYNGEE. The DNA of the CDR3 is TGTGCCAGCAGTGTAGGGGGCAGGGGAGCAGATACGCAGTATTTT. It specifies CASSVGGRGADTQYF.

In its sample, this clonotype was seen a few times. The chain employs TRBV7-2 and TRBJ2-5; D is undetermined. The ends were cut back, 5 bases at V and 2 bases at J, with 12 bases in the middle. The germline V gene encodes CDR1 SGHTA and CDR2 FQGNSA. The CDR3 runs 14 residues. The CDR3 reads CASSTEQIQETQYF. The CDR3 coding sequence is TGTGCCAGCAGCACGGAACAGATACAAGAGACCCAGTACTTC.

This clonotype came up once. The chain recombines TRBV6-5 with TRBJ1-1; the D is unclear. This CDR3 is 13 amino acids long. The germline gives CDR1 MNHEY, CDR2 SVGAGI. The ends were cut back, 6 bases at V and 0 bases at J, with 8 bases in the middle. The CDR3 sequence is CASSRIMNTEAFF. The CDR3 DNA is TGTGCCAGCAGCAGGATAATGAACACTGAAGCTTTCTTT.

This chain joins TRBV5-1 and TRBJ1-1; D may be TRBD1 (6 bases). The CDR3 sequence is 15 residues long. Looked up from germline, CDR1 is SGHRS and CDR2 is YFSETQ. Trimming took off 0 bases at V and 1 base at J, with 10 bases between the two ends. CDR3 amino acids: CASSLGSGANTEAFF. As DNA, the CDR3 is TGCGCCAGCAGCTTGGGCTCAGGGGCGAACACTGAAGCTTTCTTT.

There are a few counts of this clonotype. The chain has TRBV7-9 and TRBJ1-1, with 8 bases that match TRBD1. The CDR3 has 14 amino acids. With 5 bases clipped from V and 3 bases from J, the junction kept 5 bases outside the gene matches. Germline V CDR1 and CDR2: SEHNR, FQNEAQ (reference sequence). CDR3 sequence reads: CASSRQGTDTEAFF. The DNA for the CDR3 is TGTGCCAGCAGCAGACAGGGGACTGACACTGAAGCTTTCTTT.

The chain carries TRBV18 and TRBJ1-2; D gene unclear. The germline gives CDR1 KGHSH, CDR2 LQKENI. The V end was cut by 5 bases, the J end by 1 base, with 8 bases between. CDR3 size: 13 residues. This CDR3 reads CASSSSVNYGYTF. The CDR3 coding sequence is TGTGCCAGCTCAAGCTCCGTTAACTATGGCTACACCTTC. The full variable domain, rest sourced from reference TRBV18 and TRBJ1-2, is NAGVMQNPRHLVRRRGQEARLRCSPMKGHSHVYWYRQLPEEGLKFMVYLQKENIIDESGMPKERFSAEFPKEGPSILRIQQVVRGDSAAYFCASSSSVNYGYTFGSGTRLTVV.

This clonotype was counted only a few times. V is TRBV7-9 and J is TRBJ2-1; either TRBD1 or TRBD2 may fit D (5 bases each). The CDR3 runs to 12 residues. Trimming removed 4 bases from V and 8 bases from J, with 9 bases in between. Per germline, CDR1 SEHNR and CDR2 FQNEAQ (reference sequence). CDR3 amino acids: CASSSVGDEQFF. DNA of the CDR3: TGTGCCAGCAGCTCAGTGGGGGATGAGCAGTTCTTC.

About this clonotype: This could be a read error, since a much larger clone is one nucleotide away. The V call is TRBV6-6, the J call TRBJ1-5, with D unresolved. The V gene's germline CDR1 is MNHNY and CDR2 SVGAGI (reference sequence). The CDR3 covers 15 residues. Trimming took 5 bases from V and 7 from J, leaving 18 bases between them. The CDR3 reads CASSTGRPLRQPQHF. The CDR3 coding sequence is TGTGCCAGCAGTACGGGAAGGCCCCTGAGGCAGCCCCAGCATTTT.

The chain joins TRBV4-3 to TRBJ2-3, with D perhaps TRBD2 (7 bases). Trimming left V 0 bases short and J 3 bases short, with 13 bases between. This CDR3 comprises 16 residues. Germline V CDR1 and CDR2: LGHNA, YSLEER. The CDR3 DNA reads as TGCGCCAGCAGCCAAGATACGGGGGGCCCTACAGATACGCAGTATTTT. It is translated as CASSQDTGGPTDTQYF.

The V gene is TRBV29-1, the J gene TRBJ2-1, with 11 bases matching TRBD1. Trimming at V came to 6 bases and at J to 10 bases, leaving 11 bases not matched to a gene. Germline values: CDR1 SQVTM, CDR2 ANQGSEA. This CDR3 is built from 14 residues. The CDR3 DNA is TGCAGCGTCGACCGGGACAGGGGGTTTCGGGAGCAGTTCTTC. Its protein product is CSVDRDRGFREQFF.

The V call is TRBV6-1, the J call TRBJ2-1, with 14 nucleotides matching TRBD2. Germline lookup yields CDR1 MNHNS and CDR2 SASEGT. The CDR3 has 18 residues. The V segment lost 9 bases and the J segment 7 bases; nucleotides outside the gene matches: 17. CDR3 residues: CASSKTSGRVNLWNEQFF. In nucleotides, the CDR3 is TGTGCCAGTAGCAAGACTAGCGGGAGGGTCAATCTGTGGAATGAGCAGTTCTTC.

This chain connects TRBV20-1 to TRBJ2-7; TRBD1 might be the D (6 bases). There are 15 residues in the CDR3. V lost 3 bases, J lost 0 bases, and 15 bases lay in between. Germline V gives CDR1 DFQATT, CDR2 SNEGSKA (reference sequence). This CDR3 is CSASSPKDSSYEQYF. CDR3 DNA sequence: TGCAGTGCTAGCTCGCCGAAGGACAGCTCCTACGAGCAGTACTTC.

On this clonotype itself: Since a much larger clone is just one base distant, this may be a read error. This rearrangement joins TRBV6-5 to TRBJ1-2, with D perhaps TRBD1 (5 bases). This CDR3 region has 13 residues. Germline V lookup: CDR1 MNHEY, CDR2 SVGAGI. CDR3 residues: CASSIREDYGHTF. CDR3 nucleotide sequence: TGTGCCAGCAGTATCAGGGAGGACTATGGCCACACCTTC.

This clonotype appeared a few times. The CDR3 bases are TGCAGTGCTAGAGCCCGGACTAGCGGGCCCCCTCTTAGTCGGGAGCAGTTCTTC. Translated: CSARARTSGPPLSREQFF. V is TRBV20-1 and J is TRBJ2-1; 11 bases are a match to TRBD2. The CDR3 is made up of 18 amino acids. V trimming: 1 base; J trimming: 10 bases; junction bases outside the gene matches: 18. Germline V gene lookup returns CDR1 DFQATT and CDR2 SNEGSKA (reference sequence).

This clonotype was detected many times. This CDR3 reads CASSAGTGVYNEQFF. The CDR3, as DNA: TGTGCCAGCAGCGCCGGGACAGGGGTTTACAATGAGCAGTTCTTC. The V gene is TRBV7-6, the J gene TRBJ2-1; 10 bases are a match to TRBD1. Losses at the gene ends were 5 bases for V and 4 bases for J; bases not matched to a gene: 5. The V gene's germline CDR1 is SGHVS and CDR2 FNYEAQ. The CDR3 length is 15 residues.

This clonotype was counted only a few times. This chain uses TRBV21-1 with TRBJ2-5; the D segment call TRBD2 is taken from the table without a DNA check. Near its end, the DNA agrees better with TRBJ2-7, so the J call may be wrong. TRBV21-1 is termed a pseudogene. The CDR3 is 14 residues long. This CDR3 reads CASSKAPGDYEQYF. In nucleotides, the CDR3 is TGTGCCAGCAGCAAAGCGCCCGGAGACTACGAGCAGTACTTC.

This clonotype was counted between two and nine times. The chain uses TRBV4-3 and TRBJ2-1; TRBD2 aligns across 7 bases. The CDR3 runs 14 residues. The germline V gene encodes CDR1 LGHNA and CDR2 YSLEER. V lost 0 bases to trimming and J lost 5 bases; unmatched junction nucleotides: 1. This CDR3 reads CASSQEGGNNEQFF. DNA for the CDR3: TGCGCCAGCAGCCAAGAGGGGGGGAACAATGAGCAGTTCTTC.

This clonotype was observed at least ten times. CDR3 bases: TGTGCCAGCAGATCTTACAATGAGCAGTTCTTC. Its translation is CASRSYNEQFF. The chain couples TRBV28 to TRBJ2-1; D unresolved. The germline V gene encodes CDR1 MDHEN and CDR2 SYDVKM. The CDR3 totals 11 residues. V lost 6 bases, J lost 4 bases, and 4 bases lay in between.

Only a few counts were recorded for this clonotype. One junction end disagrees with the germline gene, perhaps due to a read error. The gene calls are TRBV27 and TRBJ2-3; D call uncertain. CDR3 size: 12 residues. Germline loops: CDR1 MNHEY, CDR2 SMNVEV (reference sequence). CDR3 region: CASNLNTDTQYF. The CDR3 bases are TGTGCCAGCAATTTAAACACAGATACGCAGTATTTT.

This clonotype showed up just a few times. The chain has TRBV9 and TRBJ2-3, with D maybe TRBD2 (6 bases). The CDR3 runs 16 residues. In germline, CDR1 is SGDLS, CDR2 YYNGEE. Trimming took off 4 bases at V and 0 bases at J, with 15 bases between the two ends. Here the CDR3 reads CASSLAVGYSTDTQYF. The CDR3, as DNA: TGTGCCAGCAGCTTAGCGGTAGGATACAGCACAGATACGCAGTATTTT. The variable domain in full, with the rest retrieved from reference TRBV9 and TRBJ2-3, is DSGVTQTPKHLITATGQRVTLRCSPRSGDLSVYWYQQSLDQGLQFLIQYYNGEERAKGNILERFSAQQFPDLHSELNLSSLELGDSALYFCASSLAVGYSTDTQYFGPGTRLTVL.

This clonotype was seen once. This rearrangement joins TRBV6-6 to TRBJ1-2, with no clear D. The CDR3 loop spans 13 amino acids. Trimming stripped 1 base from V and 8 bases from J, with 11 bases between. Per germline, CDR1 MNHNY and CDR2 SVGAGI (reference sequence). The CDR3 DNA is TGTGCCAGCAGTTACTTGGGTTTTGGCGGCTACACCTTC. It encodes CASSYLGFGGYTF.